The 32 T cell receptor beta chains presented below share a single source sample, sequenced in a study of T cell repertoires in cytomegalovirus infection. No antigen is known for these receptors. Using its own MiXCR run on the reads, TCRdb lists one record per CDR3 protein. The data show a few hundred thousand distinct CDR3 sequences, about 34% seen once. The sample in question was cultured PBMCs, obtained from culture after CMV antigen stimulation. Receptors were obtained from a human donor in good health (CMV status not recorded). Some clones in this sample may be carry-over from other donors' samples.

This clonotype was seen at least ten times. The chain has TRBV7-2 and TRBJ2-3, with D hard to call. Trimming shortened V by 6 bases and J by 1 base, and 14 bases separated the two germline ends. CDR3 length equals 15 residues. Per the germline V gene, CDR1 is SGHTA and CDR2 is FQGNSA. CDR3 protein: CASSFTSRGTDTQYF. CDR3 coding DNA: TGTGCCAGCAGTTTTACCAGCCGGGGCACAGATACGCAGTATTTT.

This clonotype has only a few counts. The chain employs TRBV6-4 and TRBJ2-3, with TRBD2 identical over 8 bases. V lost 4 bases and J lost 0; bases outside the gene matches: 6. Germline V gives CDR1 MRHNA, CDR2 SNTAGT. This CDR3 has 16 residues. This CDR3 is CASSGDSGASTDTQYF. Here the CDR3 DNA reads TGTGCCAGCAGTGGTGATAGCGGGGCCAGCACAGATACGCAGTATTTT.

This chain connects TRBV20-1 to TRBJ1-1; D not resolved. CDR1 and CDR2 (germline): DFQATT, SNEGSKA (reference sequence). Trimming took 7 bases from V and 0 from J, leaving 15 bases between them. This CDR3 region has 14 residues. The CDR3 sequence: CSVSTPVLNTEAFF. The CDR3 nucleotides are TGCAGTGTTTCGACGCCGGTCTTGAACACTGAAGCTTTCTTT.

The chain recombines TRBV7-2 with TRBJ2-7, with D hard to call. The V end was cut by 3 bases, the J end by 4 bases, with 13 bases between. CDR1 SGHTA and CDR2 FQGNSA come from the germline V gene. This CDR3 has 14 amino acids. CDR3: CASSLDLSGYEQYF. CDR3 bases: TGTGCCAGCAGCTTGGACCTAAGTGGGTACGAGCAGTACTTC.

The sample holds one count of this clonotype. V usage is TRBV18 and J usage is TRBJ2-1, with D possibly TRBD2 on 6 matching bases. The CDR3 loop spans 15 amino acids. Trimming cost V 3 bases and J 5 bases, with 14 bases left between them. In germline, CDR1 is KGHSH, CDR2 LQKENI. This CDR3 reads CASSPSGTRHNEQFF. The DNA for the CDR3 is TGTGCCAGCTCACCGTCCGGGACTCGCCACAATGAGCAGTTCTTC.

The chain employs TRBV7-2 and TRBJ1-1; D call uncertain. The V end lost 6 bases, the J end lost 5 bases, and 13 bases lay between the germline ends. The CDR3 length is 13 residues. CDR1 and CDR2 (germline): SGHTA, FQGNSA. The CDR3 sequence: CASRRNQATEAFF. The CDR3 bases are TGTGCCAGCAGACGGAATCAGGCTACTGAAGCTTTCTTT.

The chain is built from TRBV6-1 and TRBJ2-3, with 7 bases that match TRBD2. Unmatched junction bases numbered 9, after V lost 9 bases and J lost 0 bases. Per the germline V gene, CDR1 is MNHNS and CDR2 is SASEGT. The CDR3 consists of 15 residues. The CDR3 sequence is CASSTGTISTDTQYF. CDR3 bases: TGTGCCAGTTCGACCGGGACTATTAGCACAGATACGCAGTATTTT.

The CDR3 nucleotides read TGTGCCAGCACATCGCGGTACAATGAGCAGTTCTTC. Translation gives CASTSRYNEQFF. The chain employs TRBV28 and TRBJ2-1; D is unresolved. This CDR3 has 12 amino acids. V dropped 7 bases and J dropped 4 bases, with 8 bases sitting between them. Germline V lookup: CDR1 MDHEN, CDR2 SYDVKM.

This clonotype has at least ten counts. The DNA of the CDR3 is TGTGCTAGTGGTTTGAATAGGAACACCGGGGAGCTGTTTTTT. The encoded protein is CASGLNRNTGELFF. This chain uses TRBV12-5 with TRBJ2-2, with D unclear. The length of the CDR3 is 14 residues. Trimming took 2 bases from V and 1 from J, leaving 5 bases between them. Germline assignment: CDR1 LGHNT and CDR2 FRNRAP.

Written as DNA, the CDR3 is TGTGCCAGCAGCTCCAGGGGGCTCCGAGAGACCCAGTACTTC. Amino acid sequence: CASSSRGLRETQYF. The chain uses TRBV5-6 and TRBJ2-5; 8 nucleotides align to TRBD1. The CDR3 consists of 14 residues. The germline CDR1 and CDR2 sequences are SGHDT and YYEEEE. J lost 4 bases, V lost 3 bases, and 5 bases had no gene match.

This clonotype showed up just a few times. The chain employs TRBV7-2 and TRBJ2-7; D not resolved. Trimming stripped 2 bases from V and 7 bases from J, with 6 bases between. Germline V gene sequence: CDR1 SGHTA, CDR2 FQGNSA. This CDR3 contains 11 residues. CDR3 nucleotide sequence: TGTGCCAGCAGCTTAAATGATGAGCAGTACTTC. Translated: CASSLNDEQYF.

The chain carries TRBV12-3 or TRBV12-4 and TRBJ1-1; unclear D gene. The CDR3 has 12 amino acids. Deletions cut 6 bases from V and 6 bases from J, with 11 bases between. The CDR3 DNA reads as TGTGCCAGCAGCCCAACGATCTCTGAAGCTTTCTTT. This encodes CASSPTISEAFF.

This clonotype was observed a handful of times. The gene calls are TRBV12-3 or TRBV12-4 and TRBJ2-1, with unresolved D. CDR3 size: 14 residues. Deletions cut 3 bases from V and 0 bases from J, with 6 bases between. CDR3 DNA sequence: TGTGCCAGCAGTTTGCATTACTCCTACAATGAGCAGTTCTTC. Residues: CASSLHYSYNEQFF.

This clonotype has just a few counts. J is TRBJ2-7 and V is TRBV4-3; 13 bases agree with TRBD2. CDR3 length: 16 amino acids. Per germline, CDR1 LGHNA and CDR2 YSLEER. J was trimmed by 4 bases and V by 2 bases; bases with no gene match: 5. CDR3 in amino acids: CASSQTATSGRYEQYF. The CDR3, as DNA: TGCGCCAGCAGCCAAACGGCGACTAGCGGGAGGTACGAGCAGTACTTC.

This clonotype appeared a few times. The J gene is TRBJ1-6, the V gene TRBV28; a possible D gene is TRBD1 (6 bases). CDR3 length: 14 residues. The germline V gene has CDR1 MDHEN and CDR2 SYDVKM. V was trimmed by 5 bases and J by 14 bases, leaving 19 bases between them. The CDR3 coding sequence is TGTGCCAGCAGTATTCCCCTCGACAGGTCCTCCCTCCACTTT. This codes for CASSIPLDRSSLHF.

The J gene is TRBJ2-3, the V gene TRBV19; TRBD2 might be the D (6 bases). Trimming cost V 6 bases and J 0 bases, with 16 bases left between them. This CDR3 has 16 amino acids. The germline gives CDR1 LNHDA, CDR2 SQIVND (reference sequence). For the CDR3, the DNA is TGTGCCAGTAGCGAGCCGTTGCTAGCGAGCACAGATACGCAGTATTTT. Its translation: CASSEPLLASTDTQYF.

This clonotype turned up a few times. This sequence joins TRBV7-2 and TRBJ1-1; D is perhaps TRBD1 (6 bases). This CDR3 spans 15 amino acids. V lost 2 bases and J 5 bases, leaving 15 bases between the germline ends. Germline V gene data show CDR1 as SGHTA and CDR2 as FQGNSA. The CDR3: CASSLFGGGGTEAFF. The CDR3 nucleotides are TGTGCCAGCAGCTTATTCGGGGGCGGGGGTACTGAAGCTTTCTTT.

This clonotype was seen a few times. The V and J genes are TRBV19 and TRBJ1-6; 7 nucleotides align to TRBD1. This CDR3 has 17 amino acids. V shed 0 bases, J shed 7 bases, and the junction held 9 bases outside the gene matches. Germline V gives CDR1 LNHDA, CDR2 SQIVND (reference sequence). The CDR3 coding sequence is TGTGCCAGTAGTATAGAAAAGGGGGCGCTCGGGAATTCACCCCTCCACTTT. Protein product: CASSIEKGALGNSPLHF.

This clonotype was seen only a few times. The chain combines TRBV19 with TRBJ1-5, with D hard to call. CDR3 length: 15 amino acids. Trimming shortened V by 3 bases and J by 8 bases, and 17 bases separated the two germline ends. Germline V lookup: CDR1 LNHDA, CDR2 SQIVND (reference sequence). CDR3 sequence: CASSIGPEQYEPQHF. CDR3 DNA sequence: TGTGCCAGTAGTATCGGCCCCGAACAGTATGAGCCCCAGCATTTT.

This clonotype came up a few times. In nucleotides, the CDR3 is TGTGCCAGTAGCCTCGAGGGGGGGCGGAGGTTGAACACTGAAGCTTTCTTT. It specifies CASSLEGGRRLNTEAFF. The genes are TRBV19 and TRBJ1-1; TRBD1 might be the D (6 bases). Germline V CDR1 and CDR2: LNHDA, SQIVND (reference sequence). Trimming removed 6 bases from V and 0 bases from J, with 20 bases in between. The CDR3 runs to 17 residues.

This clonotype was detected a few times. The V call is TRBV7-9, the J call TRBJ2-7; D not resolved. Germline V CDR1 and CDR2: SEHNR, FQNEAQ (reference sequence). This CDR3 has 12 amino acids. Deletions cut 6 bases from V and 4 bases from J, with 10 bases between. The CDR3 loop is CASRGLMYEQYF. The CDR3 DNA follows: TGTGCCAGCAGAGGCCTGATGTACGAGCAGTACTTC.

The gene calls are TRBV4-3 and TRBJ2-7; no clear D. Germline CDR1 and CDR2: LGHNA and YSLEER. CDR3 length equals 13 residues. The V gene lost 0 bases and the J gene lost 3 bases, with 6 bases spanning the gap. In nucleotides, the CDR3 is TGCGCCAGCAGCCAAGACGAGGTCTACGAGCAGTACGTC. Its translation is CASSQDEVYEQYV.

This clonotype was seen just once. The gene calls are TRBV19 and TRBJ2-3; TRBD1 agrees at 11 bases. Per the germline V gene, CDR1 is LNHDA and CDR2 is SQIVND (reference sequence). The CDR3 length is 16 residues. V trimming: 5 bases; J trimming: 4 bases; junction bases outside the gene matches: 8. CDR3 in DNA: TGTGCCAGTAGTCCAAGGACAGGGGGCTGGGCAGATACGCAGTATTTT. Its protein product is CASSPRTGGWADTQYF.

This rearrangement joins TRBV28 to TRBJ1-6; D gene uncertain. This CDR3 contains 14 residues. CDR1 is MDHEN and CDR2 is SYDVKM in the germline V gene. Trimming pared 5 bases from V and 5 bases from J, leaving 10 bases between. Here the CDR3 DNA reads TGTGCCAGCAGTCCCCTCCTTAATAATTCACCCCTCCACTTT. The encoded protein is CASSPLLNNSPLHF.

This chain's CDR3 is CASGLEGSTGELFF. For the CDR3, the DNA is TGTGCTAGTGGTTTGGAGGGGAGCACCGGGGAGCTGTTTTTT. This rearrangement joins TRBV12-5 to TRBJ2-2; TRBD1 or TRBD2 may be the D gene (5 bases each). Germline V gene data show CDR1 as LGHNT and CDR2 as FRNRAP. V lost 1 base, J lost 4 bases, and 7 bases lay in between. The CDR3 length is 14 residues.

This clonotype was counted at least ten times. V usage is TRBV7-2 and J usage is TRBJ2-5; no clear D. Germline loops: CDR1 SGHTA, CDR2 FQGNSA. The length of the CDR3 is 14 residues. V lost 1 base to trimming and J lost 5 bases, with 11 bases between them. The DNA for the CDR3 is TGTGCCAGCAGCTTAGGTGGGGTCGGGGAGACCCAGTACTTC. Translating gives CASSLGGVGETQYF.

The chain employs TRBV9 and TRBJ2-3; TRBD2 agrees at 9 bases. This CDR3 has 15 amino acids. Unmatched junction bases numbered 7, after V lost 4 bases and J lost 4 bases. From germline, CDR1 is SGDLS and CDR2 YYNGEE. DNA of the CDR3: TGTGCCAGCAGCACCCAAGCGGGAGGTGCAGATACGCAGTATTTT. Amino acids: CASSTQAGGADTQYF. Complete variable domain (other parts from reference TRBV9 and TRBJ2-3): DSGVTQTPKHLITATGQRVTLRCSPRSGDLSVYWYQQSLDQGLQFLIQYYNGEERAKGNILERFSAQQFPDLHSELNLSSLELGDSALYFCASSTQAGGADTQYFGPGTRLTVL.

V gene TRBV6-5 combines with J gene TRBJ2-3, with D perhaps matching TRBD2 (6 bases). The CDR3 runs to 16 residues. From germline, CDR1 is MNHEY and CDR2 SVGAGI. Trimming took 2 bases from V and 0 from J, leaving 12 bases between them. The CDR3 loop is CASSYGGGWSTDTQYF. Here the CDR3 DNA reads TGTGCCAGCAGTTACGGAGGAGGGTGGAGCACAGATACGCAGTATTTT.

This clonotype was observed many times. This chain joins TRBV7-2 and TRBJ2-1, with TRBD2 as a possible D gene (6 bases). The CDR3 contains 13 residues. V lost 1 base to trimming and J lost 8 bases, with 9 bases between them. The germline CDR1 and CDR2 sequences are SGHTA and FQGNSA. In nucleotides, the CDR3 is TGTGCCAGCAGCTTAGTCTCGGGGGATGAGCAGTTCTTC. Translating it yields CASSLVSGDEQFF.

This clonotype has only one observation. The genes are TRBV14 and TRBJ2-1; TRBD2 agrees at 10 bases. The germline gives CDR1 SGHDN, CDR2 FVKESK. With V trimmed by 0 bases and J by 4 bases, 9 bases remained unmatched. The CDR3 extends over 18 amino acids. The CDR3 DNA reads TGTGCCAGCAGCCAAGAGTCCCGGACTAGCGGTCCGTACAATGAGCAGTTCTTC. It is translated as CASSQESRTSGPYNEQFF.

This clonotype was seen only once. The CDR3 spells CASSLRRLHVDTQYF. The CDR3, as DNA: TGTGCCAGCAGTCTTCGGAGACTGCACGTCGATACGCAGTATTTT. The chain combines TRBV6-2 or TRBV6-3 with TRBJ2-3; no clear D. This CDR3 has 15 amino acids. Germline assignment: CDR1 MNHEY and CDR2 SVGEGT. V lost 5 bases and J lost 6, with 18 bases in between.

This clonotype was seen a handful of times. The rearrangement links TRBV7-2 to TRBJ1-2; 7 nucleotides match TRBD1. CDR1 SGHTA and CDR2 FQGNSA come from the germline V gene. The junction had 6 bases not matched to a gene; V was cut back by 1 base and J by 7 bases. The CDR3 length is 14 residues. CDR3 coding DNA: TGTGCCAGCAGCTTAGGGTTACAGGGGAGTGGCTACACCTTC. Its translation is CASSLGLQGSGYTF. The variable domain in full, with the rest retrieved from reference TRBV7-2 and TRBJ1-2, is GAGVSQSPSNKVTEKGKDVELRCDPISGHTALYWYRQSLGQGLEFLIYFQGNSAPDKSGLPSDRFSAERTGGSVSTLTIQRTQQEDSAVYLCASSLGLQGSGYTFGSGTRLTVV.